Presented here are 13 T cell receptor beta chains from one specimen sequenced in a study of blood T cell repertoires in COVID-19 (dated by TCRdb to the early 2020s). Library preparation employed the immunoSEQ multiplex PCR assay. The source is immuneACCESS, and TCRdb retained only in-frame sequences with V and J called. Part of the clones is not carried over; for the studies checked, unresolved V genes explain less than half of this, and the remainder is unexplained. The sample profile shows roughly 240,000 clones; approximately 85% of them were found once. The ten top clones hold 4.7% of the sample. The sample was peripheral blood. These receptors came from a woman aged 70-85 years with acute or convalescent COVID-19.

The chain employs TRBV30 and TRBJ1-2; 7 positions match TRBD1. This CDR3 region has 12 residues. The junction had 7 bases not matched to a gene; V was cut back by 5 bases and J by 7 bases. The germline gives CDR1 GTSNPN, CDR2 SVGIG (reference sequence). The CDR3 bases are TGTGCCTGGCTTAGACAGGGTGGTGGCTACACCTTC. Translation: CAWLRQGGGYTF.

CDR3 coding DNA: TGTGCCAGTAGTCCTAGTACTAGGTATGGGGAGACCCAGTACTTC. Residues: CASSPSTRYGETQYF. The chain carries TRBV19 and TRBJ2-5, with a tentative D call TRBD2 (5 bases). Germline V lookup: CDR1 LNHDA, CDR2 SQIVND (reference sequence). This CDR3 region has 15 residues. The V end lost 5 bases, the J end lost 5 bases, and 18 bases lay between the germline ends.

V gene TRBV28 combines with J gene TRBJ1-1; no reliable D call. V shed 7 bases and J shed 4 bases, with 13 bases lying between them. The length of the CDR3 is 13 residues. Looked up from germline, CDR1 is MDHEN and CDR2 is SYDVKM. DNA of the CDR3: TGTGCCAGCAACCTCGGCCGGGGCACTGAAGCTTTCTTT. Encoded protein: CASNLGRGTEAFF.

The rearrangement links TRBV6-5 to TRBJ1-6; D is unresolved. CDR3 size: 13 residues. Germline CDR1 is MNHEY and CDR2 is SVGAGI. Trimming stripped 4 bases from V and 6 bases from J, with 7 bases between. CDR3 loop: CASSSTGNSPLHF. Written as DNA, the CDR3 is TGTGCCAGCAGTTCGACGGGTAATTCACCCCTCCACTTT.

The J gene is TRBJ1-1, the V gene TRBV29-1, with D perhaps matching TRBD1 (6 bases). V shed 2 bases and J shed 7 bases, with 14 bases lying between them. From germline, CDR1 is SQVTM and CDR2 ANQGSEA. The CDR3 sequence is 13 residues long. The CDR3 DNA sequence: TGCAGCGTTGAAATTCAGGGGATAGGTGAAGCTTTCTTT. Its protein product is CSVEIQGIGEAFF.

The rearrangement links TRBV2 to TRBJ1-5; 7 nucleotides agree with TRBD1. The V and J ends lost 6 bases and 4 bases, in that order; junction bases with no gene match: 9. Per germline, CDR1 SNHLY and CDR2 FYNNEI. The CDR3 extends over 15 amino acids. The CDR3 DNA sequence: TGTGCCAGCAGGGGCGGGTCAGGGGGAAATCAGCCCCAGCATTTT. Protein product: CASRGGSGGNQPQHF. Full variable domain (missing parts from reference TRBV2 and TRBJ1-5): EPEVTQTPSHQVTQMGQEVILRCVPISNHLYFYWYRQILGQKVEFLVSFYNNEISEKSEIFDDQFSVERPDGSNFTLKIRSTKLEDSAMYFCASRGGSGGNQPQHFGDGTRLSIL.

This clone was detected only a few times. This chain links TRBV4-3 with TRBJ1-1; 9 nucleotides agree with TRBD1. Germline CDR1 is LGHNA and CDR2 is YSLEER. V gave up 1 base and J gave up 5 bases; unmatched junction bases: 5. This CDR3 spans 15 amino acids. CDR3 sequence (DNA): TGCGCCAGCAGCCAAGGTGGGACAGGGCAGACTGAAGCTTTCTTT. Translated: CASSQGGTGQTEAFF.

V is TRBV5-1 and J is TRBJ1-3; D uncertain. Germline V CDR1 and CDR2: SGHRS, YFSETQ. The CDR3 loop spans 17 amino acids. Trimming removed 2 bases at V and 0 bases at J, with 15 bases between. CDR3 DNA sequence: TGCGCCAGCAGCTTAAGAGGACCCGACTACTCTGGAAACACCATATATTTT. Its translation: CASSLRGPDYSGNTIYF. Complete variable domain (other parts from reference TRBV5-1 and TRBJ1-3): KAGVTQTPRYLIKTRGQQVTLSCSPISGHRSVSWYQQTPGQGLQFLFEYFSETQRNKGNFPGRFSGRQFSNSRSEMNVSTLELGDSALYLCASSLRGPDYSGNTIYFGEGSWLTVV.

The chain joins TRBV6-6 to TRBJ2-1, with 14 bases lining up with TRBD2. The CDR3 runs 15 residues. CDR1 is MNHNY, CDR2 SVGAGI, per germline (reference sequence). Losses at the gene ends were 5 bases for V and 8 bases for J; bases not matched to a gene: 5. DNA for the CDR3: TGTGCCAGCAGTCCCGGACTAGCGGGGGGTCATGAGCAGTTCTTC. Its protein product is CASSPGLAGGHEQFF.

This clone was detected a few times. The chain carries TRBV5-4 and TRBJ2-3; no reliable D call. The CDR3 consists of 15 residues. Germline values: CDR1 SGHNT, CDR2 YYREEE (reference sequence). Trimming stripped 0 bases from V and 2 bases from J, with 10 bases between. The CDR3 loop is CASSLDTDPTDTQYF. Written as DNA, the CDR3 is TGTGCCAGCAGCTTGGATACAGATCCCACAGATACGCAGTATTTT.

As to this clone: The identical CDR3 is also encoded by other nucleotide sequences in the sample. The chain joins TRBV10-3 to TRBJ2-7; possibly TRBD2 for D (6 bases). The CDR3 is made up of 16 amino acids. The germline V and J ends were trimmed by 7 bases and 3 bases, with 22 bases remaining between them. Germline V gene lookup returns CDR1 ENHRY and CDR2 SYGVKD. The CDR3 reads CAIKDPTGDLRYEQYF. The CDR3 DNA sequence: TGTGCCATCAAGGATCCCACGGGGGACTTACGCTACGAGCAGTACTTC.

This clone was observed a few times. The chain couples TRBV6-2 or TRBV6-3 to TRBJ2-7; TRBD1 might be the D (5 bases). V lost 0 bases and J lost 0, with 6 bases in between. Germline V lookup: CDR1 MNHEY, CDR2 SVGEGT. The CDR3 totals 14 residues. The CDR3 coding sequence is TGTGCCAGCAGTTACTCAGGGGTCTCCTACGAGCAGTACTTC. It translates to CASSYSGVSYEQYF.

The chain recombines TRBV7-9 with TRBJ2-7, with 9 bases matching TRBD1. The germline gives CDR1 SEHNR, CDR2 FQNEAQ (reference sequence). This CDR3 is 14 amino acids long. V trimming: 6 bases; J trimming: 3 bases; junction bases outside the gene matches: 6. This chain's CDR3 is CASRPGTGYYEQYF. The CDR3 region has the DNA TGTGCCAGCAGACCCGGGACAGGGTACTACGAGCAGTACTTC.